This T cell receptor (beta chain) was observed in a study of immune heterogeneity within non-small cell lung tumors. Multiplex PCR (32 V and 13 J primers) was used to amplify the TCR beta CDR3. MiXCR, run by TCRdb on the multiplex PCR reads, gives a single entry per CDR3 protein. The sample has 15,000 or so distinct CDR3 sequences; more than 30% are singletons. The CDR3 contains 16 residues. Trimming stripped 1 base from V and 0 bases from J, with 15 bases between. Germline CDR1 is GTSNPN and CDR2 is SVGIG (reference sequence). With around 600 ng used per sample, the template was genomic DNA from bulk tumor. Surgeons took several biopsies per primary tumor, spaced far apart, during surgery. The study enrolled patients with untreated, newly diagnosed non-small cell lung cancer who underwent curative surgery. The sample holds many counts of this clonotype.

Specimen: lung tumor tissue. The chain is built from TRBV30 and TRBJ1-2; D is unclear. The receptor comes from a woman aged 45-60 years with non-small cell lung cancer. CDR3 residues: CAWSDPSTTANYGYTF. The CDR3 DNA is TGTGCCTGGAGTGACCCATCGACAACAGCTAACTATGGCTACACCTTC.